The text below deals with one TCR beta chain. Germline values: CDR1 MNHEY, CDR2 SVGAGI. This CDR3 comprises 13 residues. The V end lost 5 bases, the J end lost 3 bases, and 10 bases lay between the germline ends. This specimen belongs to a study of blood T cell repertoires in COVID-19. On the study more broadly: Collection of acute and convalescent COVID-19 samples took place in the United States, Italy and Spain. The analysed material was cDNA or gDNA that came from T cells, B-cell-depleted T cells, or PBMCs.

Original analysis: The assay estimated nucleated cells by amplifying reference gene primers. The method was immunoSEQ multiplex PCR; TCRdb's version includes in-frame clones alone and lacks a portion of them. The DNA gave D and trimming, while V, J and clone size come from that table. The sample carries around 200,000 clones, approximately 87% recorded once. The sequencing input was peripheral blood. V usage is TRBV6-5 and J usage is TRBJ1-1; perhaps TRBD1 as D (5 bases). This clonotype originated in a woman between 18 and 29 years old who had recovered from COVID-19. The CDR3, as DNA: TGTGCCAGCAGTCAGGGTGTCCACACTGAAGCTTTCTTT. It translates to CASSQGVHTEAFF.